The rows below give T cell receptor beta chains drawn from one sample of a study of T cells in Graves' hyperthyroidism and ophthalmopathy. Via MiXCR, TCRdb re-called the multiplex PCR reads, giving one row per CDR3 protein. The table includes more than 500,000 distinct CDR3 sequences, 16% detected once. Sequenced input: blood. The receptors stem from a woman in her 30s with Graves' hyperthyroidism. Each CDR3 is given with its conserved first and last residue. The D gene is left open where the match is weak. Size values are once, few and many counts, or a class for expanded clones, and some rows have none.

V	D	J	size	CDR3	DNA
TRBV24-1	.	TRBJ1-1	few	CATRTGLGTEAFF	TGTGCCACCCGGACGGGATTAGGAACTGAAGCTTTCTTT
TRBV30	TRBD1	TRBJ1-2	.	CAGTESHHGYTF	TGTGCCGGGACAGAATCTCACCATGGCTACACCTTC
TRBV19	TRBD2	TRBJ2-7	few	CASSPGTSGRYEQYF	TGTGCCAGTAGTCCGGGGACTAGCGGGAGGTACGAGCAGTACTTC
TRBV6-6	.	TRBJ2-7	few	CASSYQFPYEQYF	TGTGCCAGCAGTTACCAGTTCCCCTACGAGCAGTACTTC
TRBV30	.	TRBJ1-1	many	CAWSGQGQAFF	TGTGCCTGGAGTGGTCAGGGACAAGCTTTCTTT
TRBV13	TRBD1	TRBJ2-7	many	CASSLPTGNEQYF	TGTGCCAGCAGCCTCCCGACAGGGAACGAGCAGTACTTC
TRBV27	.	TRBJ2-3	few	CASSLRWGDTQYF	TGTGCCAGCAGTTTACGGTGGGGAGATACGCAGTATTTT
TRBV20-1	TRBD2	TRBJ2-5	.	CSATASGSTRETQYF	TGCAGTGCTACCGCTAGCGGGAGCACCCGGGAGACCCAGTACTTC
TRBV20-1	.	TRBJ2-4	few	CSATSGFLAKNIQYF	TGCAGTGCTACAAGTGGATTCCTAGCCAAAAACATTCAGTACTTC
TRBV6-2/TRBV6-3	TRBD2	TRBJ2-1	few	CASRLAGEDEQFF	TGTGCCAGCAGACTAGCGGGAGAAGATGAGCAGTTCTTC
TRBV27	.	TRBJ1-5	.	CASRSGTVSNQPQHF	TGTGCCAGCAGGTCCGGGACGGTTAGCAATCAGCCCCAGCATTTT
TRBV29-1	TRBD2	TRBJ2-1	.	CSVSGSSYNEQFF	TGCAGCGTTAGCGGGAGCAGTTACAATGAGCAGTTCTTC
TRBV9	TRBD2	TRBJ2-1	many	CASAAGGEQFF	TGTGCCAGCGCCGCGGGGGGTGAGCAGTTCTTC
TRBV29-1	TRBD1	TRBJ2-7	few	CSVTGTGPYEQYF	TGCAGCGTGACCGGGACAGGGCCCTACGAGCAGTACTTC
TRBV9	.	TRBJ2-7	many	CASSVARDNYEQYF	TGTGCCAGCAGCGTAGCAAGGGACAATTACGAGCAGTACTTC
TRBV28	.	TRBJ1-2	many	CASSSSEGTYGYTF	TGTGCCAGCAGCAGCTCGGAAGGGACCTATGGCTACACCTTC
TRBV11-2	TRBD2	TRBJ2-1	.	CASSEGTSGSDNEQFF	TGTGCCAGCAGCGAAGGGACTAGCGGGAGCGATAATGAGCAGTTCTTC
TRBV5-1	.	TRBJ2-1	.	CASSSGLGGNEQFF	TGCGCCAGCAGCTCCGGGTTGGGGGGCAATGAGCAGTTCTTC
TRBV7-8	TRBD2	TRBJ2-7	.	CASTLSRTSGSYEQYF	TGTGCCAGCACCCTATCTAGGACTAGCGGCTCCTACGAGCAGTACTTC
TRBV6-1	.	TRBJ2-1	many	CASSEGWGNNEQFF	TGTGCCAGCAGTGAGGGATGGGGGAACAATGAGCAGTTCTTC